The 26 T cell receptor beta chains in this list originate from one sample, sequenced in a study of siplizumab effects on memory and regulatory T cells (dated by TCRdb to about 2019). The library was produced with the immunoSEQ multiplex PCR assay. TCRdb stores this immuneACCESS table with in-frame sequences only. Part of the clones is absent; in the studies checked, under half of the shortfall reflects unresolved V genes, and no reason is known for the rest. The sample profile shows roughly 120,000 clones; approximately 94% of them were found once. The ten largest clones represent roughly 1.5% of the sample. Sequencing used non-Treg CD4+ T cells sorted from blood. The cell subset or site label for this specimen denotes: FACS-sorted unstimulated CD4+ non-regulatory T cells. The receptors shown here come from a human donor in good health.

This chain links TRBV2 with TRBJ1-5; D is unresolved. V was clipped by 4 bases and J by 2 bases, with 9 bases between them. The CDR3 runs 14 residues. In germline, CDR1 is SNHLY, CDR2 FYNNEI. This chain's CDR3 is CASSVEGRNQPQHF. The CDR3 DNA is TGTGCCAGCAGTGTTGAGGGCCGCAATCAGCCCCAGCATTTT.

The rearrangement uses TRBV10-3 and TRBJ2-1, with 8 bases matching TRBD2. From germline, CDR1 is ENHRY and CDR2 SYGVKD. The CDR3 contains 15 residues. Trimming cost V 4 bases and J 3 bases; bases outside gene matches: 5. The CDR3 sequence is CAISGRTSSYNEQFF. The CDR3 nucleotides read TGTGCCATCAGTGGAAGGACTAGCAGCTACAATGAGCAGTTCTTC.

The J gene is TRBJ1-1, the V gene TRBV11-3, with 7 bases matching TRBD1. There are 12 residues in the CDR3. V shed 4 bases, J shed 9 bases, and the junction held 5 bases outside the gene matches. The germline CDR1 and CDR2 sequences are SGHNT and YENEEA. The CDR3 bases are TGTGCCAGCAGCTCTCGACAGGGACAAGCTTTCTTT. It yields the protein CASSSRQGQAFF. The entire variable domain, with the rest obtained from reference TRBV11-3 and TRBJ1-1, is as follows: EAGVVQSPRYKIIEKKQPVAFWCNPISGHNTLYWYLQNLGQGPELLIRYENEEAVDDSQLPKDRFSAERLKGVDSTLKIQPAELGDSAVYLCASSSRQGQAFFGQGTRLTVV.

The chain has TRBV14 and TRBJ2-2; no clear D. Trimming pared 6 bases from V and 4 bases from J, leaving 15 bases between. CDR3 length equals 15 residues. The V gene's germline CDR1 is SGHDN and CDR2 FVKESK. The DNA of the CDR3 is TGTGCCAGCAGTCCCTGGCAGTCGGGCACCGGGGAGCTGTTTTTT. Its translation: CASSPWQSGTGELFF.

The chain joins TRBV18 to TRBJ2-2, with D possibly TRBD1 on 5 matching bases. Germline V lookup: CDR1 KGHSH, CDR2 LQKENI. Trimming took off 2 bases at V and 6 bases at J, with 10 bases between the two ends. CDR3 length equals 14 residues. DNA of the CDR3: TGTGCCAGCTCACCAAACAGGCAATCCGGGGAGCTGTTTTTT. Translated: CASSPNRQSGELFF.

The chain is built from TRBV5-4 and TRBJ1-5, with D hard to call. Per the germline V gene, CDR1 is SGHNT and CDR2 is YYREEE (reference sequence). The CDR3 length is 14 residues. The V and J ends lost 1 base and 1 base respectively, with 6 bases between them. CDR3: CASSLRGSNQPQHF. CDR3 nucleotide sequence: TGTGCCAGCAGCTTGCGCGGGAGCAATCAGCCCCAGCATTTT.

The chain has TRBV18 and TRBJ1-4; D gene ambiguous. Germline-derived CDR1 and CDR2 are KGHSH and LQKENI. The CDR3 totals 15 residues. The V and J ends lost 6 bases and 5 bases respectively, with 16 bases between them. The CDR3 region has the DNA TGTGCCAGCTCGCCCCGGGCGTCAGAGAATGAAAAACTGTTTTTT. Translated: CASSPRASENEKLFF.

The chain combines TRBV18 with TRBJ2-7; tentative D call: TRBD2 (6 bases). This CDR3 comprises 15 residues. Germline CDR1 KGHSH, CDR2 LQKENI. Trimming cost V 4 bases and J 0 bases, with 13 bases left between them. CDR3 region: CASSRSSAGSYEQYF. CDR3 nucleotide sequence: TGTGCCAGCTCACGATCTTCAGCGGGCTCCTACGAGCAGTACTTC.

The rearrangement links TRBV2 to TRBJ1-2; 7 bases line up with TRBD1. The V gene's germline CDR1 is SNHLY and CDR2 FYNNEI. The CDR3 runs 13 residues. V was clipped by 6 bases and J by 5 bases; unmatched bases: 6. The CDR3 protein is CASRGDSSYGYTF. The CDR3 bases are TGTGCCAGCAGGGGGGACAGCTCATATGGCTACACCTTC.

V is TRBV7-9 and J is TRBJ2-3, with D possibly being TRBD1 or TRBD2 (5 bases each). Looked up from germline, CDR1 is SEHNR and CDR2 is FQNEAQ (reference sequence). Trimming removed 1 base from V and 4 bases from J, with 9 bases in between. The CDR3 loop spans 14 amino acids. CDR3 nucleotides: TGTGCCAGCAGCTTAGGTCCGGGGCCAGATACGCAGTATTTT. Protein: CASSLGPGPDTQYF.

Only one count was recorded for this clone. This sequence joins TRBV10-3 and TRBJ2-5, with 7 bases lining up with TRBD1. Trimming removed 2 bases from V and 5 bases from J; junction bases left unmatched: 5. CDR1 and CDR2 from the germline V gene are ENHRY and SYGVKD. This CDR3 is built from 14 residues. CDR3 loop: CAISERGLEETQYF. The CDR3 DNA reads as TGTGCCATCAGTGAGAGGGGGCTTGAGGAGACCCAGTACTTC.

V is TRBV29-1 and J is TRBJ1-2, with 9 nucleotides matching TRBD1. CDR1 is SQVTM, CDR2 ANQGSEA, per germline. After removal of 7 bases from V and 8 bases from J, the junction contained 8 bases not matched to a gene. This CDR3 has 12 residues. DNA for the CDR3: TGCAGCGCCGGACAGGGGAGGAGGGGCTACACCTTC. It translates to CSAGQGRRGYTF. The variable domain in full, completed from reference TRBV29-1 and TRBJ1-2, reads SAVISQKPSRDICQRGTSLTIQCQVDSQVTMMFWYRQQPGQSLTLIATANQGSEATYESGFVIDKFPISRPNLTFSTLTVSNMSPEDSSIYLCSAGQGRRGYTFGSGTRLTVV.

The chain couples TRBV11-2 to TRBJ2-6, with D unresolved. The CDR3 spans 16 residues. The ends were cut back, 1 base at V and 4 bases at J, with 11 bases in the middle. Germline V gene lookup returns CDR1 SGHAT and CDR2 FQNNGV. The CDR3 region has the DNA TGTGCCAGCAGCTTAGGGACCTTGTGGGGGGCCAACGTCCTGACTTTC. This translates into CASSLGTLWGANVLTF.

The chain has TRBV5-1 and TRBJ2-7, with 8 bases aligning to TRBD1. Germline trimming cut 4 bases from V and 0 bases from J; bases unmatched to any gene: 12. This CDR3 is 17 amino acids long. The germline V gene has CDR1 SGHRS and CDR2 YFSETQ. The CDR3, as DNA: TGCGCCAGCAGCCGTCTGACAGGGGTTGGGCTCTCCTACGAGCAGTACTTC. It yields the protein CASSRLTGVGLSYEQYF.

In its sample, this clone was seen once. The V and J genes are TRBV25-1 and TRBJ1-1; D might be TRBD1 (5 bases). V lost 4 bases, J lost 0 bases, and 15 bases lay in between. Germline CDR1 and CDR2: MGHDK and SYGVNS. The CDR3 has 16 amino acids. The DNA of the CDR3 is TGTGCCAGCAGTGGTCCGGGGGTTGGCATGAACACTGAAGCTTTCTTT. It specifies CASSGPGVGMNTEAFF.

About this clone itself: The same CDR3 is also encoded by other DNA sequences in this sample. The rearrangement joins TRBV10-3 to TRBJ2-3; 12 bases match TRBD1. V lost 4 bases and J lost 2; bases outside the gene matches: 1. The CDR3 covers 15 residues. Germline V gene data show CDR1 as ENHRY and CDR2 as SYGVKD. The CDR3 region is CAISVGQGATDTQYF. DNA of the CDR3: TGTGCCATCAGTGTGGGACAGGGGGCCACAGATACGCAGTATTTT.

The chain joins TRBV7-7 to TRBJ2-1; 8 bases match TRBD2. V shed 5 bases, J shed 0 bases, and the junction held 3 bases outside the gene matches. CDR3 length: 15 residues. The V gene's germline CDR1 is SSHAT and CDR2 FNYEAQ (reference sequence). CDR3 in amino acids: CASSDGTSSYNEQFF. CDR3 bases: TGTGCCAGCAGCGACGGGACTAGCTCCTACAATGAGCAGTTCTTC.

The genes are TRBV2 and TRBJ1-2; perhaps TRBD1 as D (5 bases). Germline CDR1 reads SNHLY; CDR2 reads FYNNEI. V dropped 2 bases and J dropped 11 bases, with 18 bases sitting between them. The CDR3 spans 14 residues. Here the CDR3 reads CASSEFQGQRDYTF. CDR3 coding DNA: TGTGCCAGCAGTGAATTCCAGGGTCAAAGGGATTACACCTTC.

This chain links TRBV27 with TRBJ2-3; TRBD2 aligns across 7 bases. Trimming removed 7 bases from V and 0 bases from J; junction bases left unmatched: 10. Per germline, CDR1 MNHEY and CDR2 SMNVEV (reference sequence). The CDR3 is 16 amino acids. This chain's CDR3 is CASTPRKRGSTDTQYF. CDR3 in DNA: TGTGCCAGCACCCCCAGGAAGCGGGGAAGCACAGATACGCAGTATTTT.

This clone appeared a few times. The gene calls are TRBV2 and TRBJ1-5; D is uncertain. The length of the CDR3 is 11 residues. Trimming took off 1 base at V and 9 bases at J, with 4 bases between the two ends. Germline values: CDR1 SNHLY, CDR2 FYNNEI. The CDR3 loop reads CASSEEGPQHF. The CDR3 DNA reads as TGTGCCAGCAGTGAAGAGGGGCCCCAGCATTTT.

This chain connects TRBV5-8 to TRBJ2-5; no clear D. The CDR3 loop spans 12 amino acids. CDR1 SGHTS and CDR2 YDEGEE come from the germline V gene. The ends were cut back, 4 bases at V and 5 bases at J, with 9 bases in the middle. The CDR3 bases are TGTGCCAGCAGCGCTGTGAGGGAGACCCAGTACTTC. Translated: CASSAVRETQYF.

The chain carries TRBV2 and TRBJ1-4; tentative D call: TRBD1 (5 bases). The CDR3 covers 14 residues. V was shortened by 8 bases and J by 8 bases, with 18 bases between the two germline ends. CDR1 is SNHLY, CDR2 FYNNEI, per germline. CDR3: CASLRDGMGEKLFF. DNA of the CDR3: TGTGCCAGCCTCAGGGACGGAATGGGCGAAAAACTGTTTTTT.

The chain uses TRBV5-1 and TRBJ2-5, with D perhaps TRBD2 (7 bases). This CDR3 region has 15 residues. Trimming shortened V by 4 bases and J by 5 bases, and 18 bases separated the two germline ends. Germline V CDR1 and CDR2: SGHRS, YFSETQ. The CDR3 sequence is CASSPDYPGGETQYF. Written as DNA, the CDR3 is TGCGCCAGCAGCCCGGACTACCCGGGGGGCGAGACCCAGTACTTC.

The gene calls are TRBV11-1 and TRBJ2-5, with 9 nucleotides matching TRBD1. The germline gives CDR1 SGHAT, CDR2 FQDESV (reference sequence). V lost 4 bases, J lost 7 bases, and 7 bases stayed unmatched. The CDR3 contains 14 residues. The CDR3 loop is CASSSGQGLVTQYF. CDR3 nucleotide sequence: TGTGCCAGCAGCTCAGGACAGGGGTTGGTGACCCAGTACTTC.

This chain links TRBV29-1 with TRBJ2-4; 11 bases fit TRBD1. Unmatched junction bases numbered 2, after V lost 6 bases and J lost 1 base. The CDR3 runs to 14 residues. Germline V gene data show CDR1 as SQVTM and CDR2 as ANQGSEA. The CDR3 spells CSVGQGAAKNIQYF. The CDR3 DNA is TGCAGCGTAGGACAGGGGGCGGCCAAAAACATTCAGTACTTC.

This clone was found once. The chain recombines TRBV9 with TRBJ1-4, with D possibly matching TRBD1 (6 bases). The germline V gene encodes CDR1 SGDLS and CDR2 YYNGEE. The CDR3 spans 16 residues. The germline V and J ends were trimmed by 0 bases and 5 bases, with 14 bases remaining between them. CDR3 nucleotides: TGTGCCAGCAGCGTAGGGCCCGGGACACAGAATGAAAAACTGTTTTTT. Encoded protein: CASSVGPGTQNEKLFF.